Following are 21 T cell receptor beta chains from one sample sequenced in a study of long-term antiretroviral therapy in people with HIV. Sequencing used immunoSEQ v3.0 at survey level. Only in-frame clones appear in the TCRdb table, and some are missing; sequencing was by immunoSEQ multiplex PCR. This sample yields roughly 34,000 clones, of which roughly 77% are seen a single time; approximately 3.2% belongs to the top ten. The sample here was unsorted PBMCs, taken 1.9 years after starting antiretroviral therapy. The receptors shown here come from a man younger than 35 with HIV.

The gene calls are TRBV6-6 and TRBJ1-2; 8 positions agree with TRBD1. There are 13 residues in the CDR3. Germline CDR1 reads MNHNY; CDR2 reads SVGAGI (reference sequence). V was pared by 6 bases and J by 6 bases, with 6 bases of the junction left unmatched. This CDR3 reads CASSSGQGDGYTF. The CDR3 DNA sequence: TGTGCCAGCAGCTCTGGACAGGGCGATGGCTACACCTTC.

The chain recombines TRBV7-9 with TRBJ1-4; D gene uncertain. V was clipped by 6 bases and J by 6 bases, with 14 bases between them. The germline CDR1 and CDR2 sequences are SEHNR and FQNEAQ (reference sequence). This CDR3 comprises 14 residues. The CDR3 is CASRGGAFYEKLFF. The CDR3 DNA reads TGTGCCAGCAGAGGAGGAGCCTTTTATGAAAAACTGTTTTTT.

The chain uses TRBV19 and TRBJ1-6; no clear D gene. The CDR3 runs 17 residues. CDR1 LNHDA and CDR2 SQIVND come from the germline V gene (reference sequence). Trimming took 3 bases from V and 0 from J, leaving 12 bases between them. CDR3 sequence (DNA): TGTGCCAGTAGTATGATATCGGGGAGCTCCTATAATTCACCCCTCCACTTT. It is translated as CASSMISGSSYNSPLHF.

The chain is built from TRBV18 and TRBJ2-4; possible D gene TRBD1, 6 bases. CDR1 and CDR2 from the germline V gene are KGHSH and LQKENI. The CDR3 extends over 18 amino acids. The V gene lost 8 bases and the J gene lost 0 bases, with 23 bases spanning the gap. The CDR3 DNA is TGTGCCAGCACCTCAGGGACATCATCTTCACTAGCCAAAAACATTCAGTACTTC. Translation: CASTSGTSSSLAKNIQYF.

The chain links TRBV5-1 to TRBJ1-5; 7 positions agree with TRBD1. This CDR3 region has 15 residues. With 4 bases clipped from V and 2 bases from J, the junction kept 6 bases outside the gene matches. From germline, CDR1 is SGHRS and CDR2 YFSETQ. CDR3 DNA sequence: TGCGCCAGCAGCATAACAGGGGAAGGCAATCAGCCCCAGCATTTT. The encoded protein is CASSITGEGNQPQHF.

CDR3 nucleotides: TGTGCCAGCAGCTTTTCCGTCAGTAATGAGCAGTTCTTC. This gives the protein CASSFSVSNEQFF. The gene calls are TRBV11-3 and TRBJ2-1; D unresolved. Germline assignment: CDR1 SGHNT and CDR2 YENEEA. V lost 3 bases and J 7 bases, leaving 10 bases between the germline ends. The CDR3 is 13 amino acids.

The chain links TRBV2 to TRBJ2-3; D gene ambiguous. The length of the CDR3 is 13 residues. Trimming removed 8 bases at V and 3 bases at J, with 12 bases between. Germline V CDR1 and CDR2: SNHLY, FYNNEI. The chain's CDR3 is CASSLEGTDTQYF. In DNA form, the CDR3 reads TGTGCCAGCTCACTCGAAGGGACAGATACGCAGTATTTT. The full variable domain, in which reference TRBV2 and TRBJ2-3 provide the parts outside the CDR3, is EPEVTQTPSHQVTQMGQEVILRCVPISNHLYFYWYRQILGQKVEFLVSFYNNEISEKSEIFDDQFSVERPDGSNFTLKIRSTKLEDSAMYFCASSLEGTDTQYFGPGTRLTVL.

V usage is TRBV19 and J usage is TRBJ1-6; no reliable D call. The CDR3 extends over 14 amino acids. The V gene lost 3 bases and the J gene lost 5 bases, with 8 bases spanning the gap. Per germline, CDR1 LNHDA and CDR2 SQIVND (reference sequence). The CDR3 nucleotides read TGTGCCAGTAGTATTAGACCCGATAATTCACCCCTCCACTTT. As protein: CASSIRPDNSPLHF.

The genes are TRBV7-9 and TRBJ2-2; 7 bases agree with TRBD1. J gave up 5 bases and V 2 bases, and 8 bases lay outside the gene matches. Germline lookup yields CDR1 SEHNR and CDR2 FQNEAQ (reference sequence). The CDR3 totals 16 residues. The CDR3 here is CASSLSTGEWTGELFF. CDR3 DNA: TGTGCCAGCAGCTTAAGCACAGGGGAATGGACCGGGGAGCTGTTTTTT.

The V and J genes are TRBV11-3 and TRBJ2-2; 9 nucleotides agree with TRBD1. Germline V gives CDR1 SGHNT, CDR2 YENEEA. The CDR3 runs 17 residues. The ends lost 1 base at V and 5 bases at J; junction bases unmatched: 8. This chain's CDR3 is CASSLGVGTGPTGELFF. In nucleotides, the CDR3 is TGTGCCAGCAGCTTAGGGGTCGGGACAGGGCCGACCGGGGAGCTGTTTTTT.

This clone has just a few counts. This chain uses TRBV30 with TRBJ1-2; no clear D gene. The CDR3 covers 10 residues. Germline CDR1 reads GTSNPN; CDR2 reads SVGIG (reference sequence). The germline V and J ends were trimmed by 7 bases and 7 bases, with 10 bases remaining between them. The chain's CDR3 is CAFETLGYTF. The CDR3 DNA is TGTGCCTTTGAAACGCTTGGCTACACCTTC.

The gene calls are TRBV7-9 and TRBJ2-7; weak D call: TRBD1 (6 bases). The CDR3 length is 13 residues. The V end lost 7 bases, the J end lost 4 bases, and 14 bases lay between the germline ends. CDR1 and CDR2 (germline): SEHNR, FQNEAQ (reference sequence). The chain's CDR3 is CASTPPTGYEQYF. CDR3 DNA: TGTGCCAGCACCCCGCCCACAGGGTACGAGCAGTACTTC. Supplemented by reference TRBV7-9 and TRBJ2-7, the full variable domain reads DTGVSQNPRHKITKRGQNVTFRCDPISEHNRLYWYRQTLGQGPEFLTYFQNEAQLEKSRLLSDRFSAERPKGSFSTLEIQRTEQGDSAMYLCASTPPTGYEQYFGPGTRLTVT.

The V call is TRBV19, the J call TRBJ1-1; D is unresolved. Germline CDR1 is LNHDA and CDR2 is SQIVND (reference sequence). With 1 base removed from V and 1 base from J, the gap between germline ends came to 4 bases. The CDR3 length is 13 residues. The CDR3 nucleotides read TGTGCCAGTAGTATAGGACAGAACACTGAAGCTTTCTTT. Translation gives CASSIGQNTEAFF.

The J gene is TRBJ1-1, the V gene TRBV9, with no clear D. The CDR3 length is 13 residues. CDR1 is SGDLS, CDR2 YYNGEE, per germline. V dropped 4 bases and J dropped 1 base, with 8 bases sitting between them. The CDR3 DNA sequence: TGTGCCAGCAGCACTGACACGAACACTGAAGCTTTCTTT. This sequence encodes CASSTDTNTEAFF.

This chain connects TRBV20-1 to TRBJ2-4; D is possibly TRBD2 (5 bases). The V end was cut by 4 bases, the J end by 8 bases, with 9 bases between. This CDR3 comprises 11 residues. Per germline, CDR1 DFQATT and CDR2 SNEGSKA (reference sequence). The CDR3 DNA reads TGCAGTGCTATCGGAGCGGACATTCAGTACTTC. It translates to CSAIGADIQYF.

The V and J genes are TRBV10-2 and TRBJ1-1, with D perhaps TRBD1 (6 bases). Trimming removed 2 bases from V and 3 bases from J, with 10 bases in between. In germline, CDR1 is WSHSY, CDR2 SAAADI. The CDR3 is 14 residues long. CDR3 DNA: TGCGCCAGCAGTGAGGAGGGGGTGGACACTGAAGCTTTCTTT. As protein: CASSEEGVDTEAFF.

The chain employs TRBV5-6 and TRBJ1-2; possibly TRBD1 for D (6 bases). The germline V and J ends were trimmed by 0 bases and 6 bases, with 18 bases remaining between them. CDR1 SGHDT and CDR2 YYEEEE come from the germline V gene. This CDR3 has 16 residues. The CDR3 sequence: CASSLVAGALLDGYTF. The CDR3 nucleotides read TGTGCCAGCAGCTTGGTGGCAGGGGCCCTTTTGGATGGCTACACCTTC.

Here the CDR3 reads CASSESTGLITEAFF. CDR3 coding DNA: TGTGCCAGCAGTGAGTCAACAGGGCTAATCACTGAAGCTTTCTTT. The chain recombines TRBV6-1 with TRBJ1-1, with a possible D match to TRBD1 (6 bases). Looked up from germline, CDR1 is MNHNS and CDR2 is SASEGT. The CDR3 length is 15 residues. Trimming removed 3 bases from V and 4 bases from J, with 15 bases in between.

V usage is TRBV28 and J usage is TRBJ2-1, with no clear D. Germline V CDR1 and CDR2: MDHEN, SYDVKM. This CDR3 has 14 amino acids. The V end was cut by 3 bases, the J end by 4 bases, with 10 bases between. CDR3 DNA sequence: TGTGCCAGCAGTTTTCCCCCAGCATACAATGAGCAGTTCTTC. Its protein product is CASSFPPAYNEQFF.

The V gene is TRBV9, the J gene TRBJ1-2; tentative D call: TRBD1 (6 bases). The CDR3 spans 12 residues. The V end lost 4 bases, the J end lost 7 bases, and 11 bases lay between the germline ends. Per germline, CDR1 SGDLS and CDR2 YYNGEE. CDR3 in DNA: TGTGCCAGCAGCACCACAGGGTCTGGCTACACCTTC. Translation gives CASSTTGSGYTF.

V and J are TRBV6-1 and TRBJ1-1; D unclear. Trimming took off 3 bases at V and 8 bases at J, with 10 bases between the two ends. Germline V gene data show CDR1 as MNHNS and CDR2 as SASEGT. This CDR3 comprises 12 residues. CDR3 loop: CASSDPYQEAFF. In DNA form, the CDR3 reads TGTGCCAGCAGTGACCCGTATCAGGAAGCTTTCTTT.